This passage covers 17 T cell receptor beta chains from one sample sequenced in a study of blood T cell repertoires in COVID-19. The table came from immunoSEQ multiplex PCR; TCRdb's copy has only in-frame clones and leaves some out. The sample carries 130,000 to 150,000 clones, approximately 80% recorded once. Sequencing used peripheral blood. These receptors originate from a woman older than 75 with acute or convalescent COVID-19.

The chain links TRBV12-3 or TRBV12-4 to TRBJ1-5, with TRBD1 as a possible D gene (6 bases). Trimming pared 4 bases from V and 3 bases from J, leaving 7 bases between. This CDR3 region has 13 residues. CDR3 amino acids: CASSYRANQPQHF. The CDR3 nucleotides read TGTGCCAGCAGTTACAGGGCCAATCAGCCCCAGCATTTT.

The chain uses TRBV19 and TRBJ1-5; TRBD1 might be the D (5 bases). The CDR3 contains 15 residues. Trimming stripped 7 bases from V and 0 bases from J, with 13 bases between. Germline loops: CDR1 LNHDA, CDR2 SQIVND (reference sequence). The CDR3 DNA reads TGTGCCAGTATCGGGGGAGGATTTAGCAATCAGCCCCAGCATTTT. Translated: CASIGGGFSNQPQHF.

The genes are TRBV5-6 and TRBJ2-1; 7 bases are a match to TRBD1. This CDR3 has 17 residues. J was trimmed by 3 bases and V by 5 bases; bases with no gene match: 14. CDR1 is SGHDT, CDR2 YYEEEE, per germline. This chain's CDR3 is CASSAQGKTNFYNEQFF. The CDR3 DNA is TGTGCCAGCAGTGCACAGGGGAAGACCAATTTCTACAATGAGCAGTTCTTC.

The chain is built from TRBV12-3 or TRBV12-4 and TRBJ1-1, with D tentatively TRBD1 (5 bases). The CDR3 length is 11 residues. The V and J ends lost 4 bases and 9 bases respectively, with 9 bases between them. In DNA form, the CDR3 reads TGTGCCAGCAGTTCCGGGACTAAAGCTTTCTTT. Encoded protein: CASSSGTKAFF.

This clone was seen more than once but under ten times. The CDR3 protein is CASSPDQREKLFF. The CDR3 DNA follows: TGTGCCAGCAGCCCAGACCAGCGTGAAAAACTGTTTTTT. This chain uses TRBV7-6 with TRBJ1-4, with D hard to call. CDR3 length: 13 residues. Germline values: CDR1 SGHVS, CDR2 FNYEAQ. V lost 5 bases to trimming and J lost 7 bases, with 11 bases between them.

The chain joins TRBV7-9 to TRBJ1-5; 7 bases line up with TRBD1. The CDR3 covers 15 residues. CDR1 is SEHNR, CDR2 FQNEAQ, per germline (reference sequence). V was pared by 5 bases and J by 6 bases, with 10 bases of the junction left unmatched. The CDR3 protein is CASSIRKGAVQPQHF. CDR3 nucleotides: TGTGCCAGCAGCATTAGAAAGGGGGCGGTTCAGCCCCAGCATTTT.

This rearrangement joins TRBV5-6 to TRBJ2-1, with TRBD2 identical over 14 bases. The CDR3 is made up of 15 amino acids. The V gene's germline CDR1 is SGHDT and CDR2 YYEEEE. With V trimmed by 4 bases and J by 6 bases, 3 bases remained unmatched. The CDR3 is CASSSGLAGGNEQFF. The DNA for the CDR3 is TGTGCCAGCAGCAGTGGACTAGCGGGGGGCAATGAGCAGTTCTTC.

The chain recombines TRBV5-8 with TRBJ1-1; 9 bases are a match to TRBD1. Germline CDR1 reads SGHTS; CDR2 reads YDEGEE. This CDR3 spans 15 amino acids. V lost 2 bases and J lost 4; bases outside the gene matches: 6. CDR3 coding DNA: TGTGCCAGCAGCTTCCGGACAGGGGTGTCCACTGAAGCTTTCTTT. Residues: CASSFRTGVSTEAFF.

J is TRBJ1-4 and V is TRBV19, with 7 bases matching TRBD1. There are 16 residues in the CDR3. With 4 bases clipped from V and 7 bases from J, the junction kept 12 bases outside the gene matches. Germline CDR1 LNHDA, CDR2 SQIVND (reference sequence). CDR3 bases: TGTGCCAGTAGTAGATCCGACAGGGCCAAGGGTGAAAAACTGTTTTTT. Its translation is CASSRSDRAKGEKLFF.

This clone was seen a few times. The CDR3 region is CASSPARDLSGNQPQHF. DNA of the CDR3: TGTGCCAGCTCACCGGCCCGAGACCTTAGCGGCAATCAGCCCCAGCATTTT. V usage is TRBV18 and J usage is TRBJ1-5; D is unclear. V was shortened by 3 bases and J by 2 bases, with 17 bases between the two germline ends. Germline loops: CDR1 KGHSH, CDR2 LQKENI. CDR3 length: 17 residues.

This clone showed up just a few times. The chain links TRBV11-1 to TRBJ2-3, with D possibly being TRBD1 (6 bases). The CDR3 length is 16 residues. The germline CDR1 and CDR2 sequences are SGHAT and FQDESV (reference sequence). Trimming left V 1 base short and J 8 bases short, with 19 bases between. In DNA form, the CDR3 reads TGTGCCAGCAGCTTAGTGACAGGAGGAGTCCAAGGTACGCAGTATTTT. Its translation: CASSLVTGGVQGTQYF.

The chain uses TRBV5-6 and TRBJ2-3, with 11 bases aligning to TRBD2. V trimming: 0 bases; J trimming: 1 base; junction bases outside the gene matches: 1. The CDR3 totals 16 residues. Germline V lookup: CDR1 SGHDT, CDR2 YYEEEE. CDR3: CASSLVSGGGTDTQYF. The DNA for the CDR3 is TGTGCCAGCAGCTTGGTTAGCGGGGGGGGCACAGATACGCAGTATTTT.

The chain joins TRBV5-1 to TRBJ1-2; no clear D. Germline-derived CDR1 and CDR2 are SGHRS and YFSETQ. The CDR3 has 13 residues. V was cut by 2 bases and J by 2 bases, with 7 bases left in between. DNA of the CDR3: TGCGCCAGCAGCTTCGACACCAACTATGGCTACACCTTC. It encodes CASSFDTNYGYTF.

This rearrangement joins TRBV5-4 to TRBJ2-1; possibly TRBD2 for D (8 bases). Trimming removed 3 bases from V and 9 bases from J, with 19 bases in between. Germline V gene sequence: CDR1 SGHNT, CDR2 YYREEE (reference sequence). The CDR3 consists of 15 residues. The CDR3 region has the DNA TGTGCCAGCAGCTCGGGGGGGACAGCCCATTCTGAGCAGTTCTTC. Its translation: CASSSGGTAHSEQFF.

V gene TRBV5-5 combines with J gene TRBJ2-7, with TRBD1 identical over 8 bases. Unmatched junction bases numbered 6, after V lost 4 bases and J lost 0 bases. Germline CDR1 reads SGHKS; CDR2 reads YYEKEE (reference sequence). CDR3 length: 15 residues. The chain's CDR3 is CASSDQGASSYEQYF. The DNA of the CDR3 is TGTGCCAGCAGCGATCAGGGGGCCTCCTCCTACGAGCAGTACTTC.

This clone was picked up one time. The rearrangement links TRBV6-4 to TRBJ1-2; TRBD1 matches 9 bases. This CDR3 region has 14 residues. After removal of 4 bases from V and 4 bases from J, the junction contained 4 bases not matched to a gene. In germline, CDR1 is MRHNA, CDR2 SNTAGT. The CDR3 region is CASSAGQGSYGYTF. Written as DNA, the CDR3 is TGTGCCAGCAGTGCAGGACAGGGGAGCTATGGCTACACCTTC.

This clone was counted once. This chain uses TRBV7-7 with TRBJ2-5; D is undetermined. The CDR3 runs 12 residues. The ends were cut back, 9 bases at V and 1 base at J, with 9 bases in the middle. The germline gives CDR1 SSHAT, CDR2 FNYEAQ (reference sequence). The CDR3 sequence: CASGPAQETQYF. The DNA for the CDR3 is TGTGCCAGTGGGCCGGCCCAAGAGACCCAGTACTTC.